This T cell receptor (beta chain) originates from a study of T cells after yellow fever vaccination. Study-wide results and limits: After the booster, over 95% of CD4 and more than 75% of CD8 primary-response clones were re-detected.

On this clonotype: Its matching antigen is unknown.

V was pared by 4 bases and J by 2 bases, with 18 bases between. CDR3 length equals 18 residues. In germline, CDR1 is KGHSH, CDR2 LQKENI. TCRdb reprocessed the 5' RACE reads via MiXCR and lists one record per CDR3 protein. The data contain roughly 350,000 distinct CDR3 sequences, over 4% of them singletons. The sequence was collected from a man aged 18 to 35 who received the YFV17D yellow fever vaccine. The gene calls are TRBV18 and TRBJ1-6; D unresolved. This sample comprised PBMCs, obtained 5 days after the yellow fever booster vaccination. The CDR3 DNA sequence: TGTGCCAGCTCACAAGCCCAGCGTACAAGGACCTATAATTCACCCCTCCACTTT. Amino acids: CASSQAQRTRTYNSPLHF.